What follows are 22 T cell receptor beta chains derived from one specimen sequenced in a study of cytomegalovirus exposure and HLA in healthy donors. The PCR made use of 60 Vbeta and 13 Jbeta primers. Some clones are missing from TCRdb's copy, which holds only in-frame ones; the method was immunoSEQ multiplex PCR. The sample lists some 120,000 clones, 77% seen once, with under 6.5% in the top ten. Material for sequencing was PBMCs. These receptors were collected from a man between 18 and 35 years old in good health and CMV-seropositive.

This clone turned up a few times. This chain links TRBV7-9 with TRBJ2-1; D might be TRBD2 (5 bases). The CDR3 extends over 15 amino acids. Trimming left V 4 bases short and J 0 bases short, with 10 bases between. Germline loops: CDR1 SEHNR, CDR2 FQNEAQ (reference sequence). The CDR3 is CASSSRGSSYNEQFF. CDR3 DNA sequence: TGTGCCAGCAGCTCCCGGGGTAGCTCCTACAATGAGCAGTTCTTC.

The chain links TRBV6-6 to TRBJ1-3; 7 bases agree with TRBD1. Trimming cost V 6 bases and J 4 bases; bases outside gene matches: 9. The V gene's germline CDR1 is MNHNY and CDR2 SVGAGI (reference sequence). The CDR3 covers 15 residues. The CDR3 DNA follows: TGTGCCAGCAGCGCCGGGAGGGGGCGAGGAAACACCATATATTTT. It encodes CASSAGRGRGNTIYF.

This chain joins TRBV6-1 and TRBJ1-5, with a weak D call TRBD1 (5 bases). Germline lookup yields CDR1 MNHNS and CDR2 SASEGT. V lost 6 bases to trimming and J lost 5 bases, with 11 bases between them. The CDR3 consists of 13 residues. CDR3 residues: CASRLTEYQPQHF. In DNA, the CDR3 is TGTGCCAGCAGGTTGACAGAGTATCAGCCCCAGCATTTT.

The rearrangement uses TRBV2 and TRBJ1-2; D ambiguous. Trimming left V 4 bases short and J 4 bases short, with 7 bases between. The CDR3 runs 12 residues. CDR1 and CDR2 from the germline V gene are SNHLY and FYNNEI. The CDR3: CASSAGIYGYTF. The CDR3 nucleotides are TGTGCCAGCAGTGCGGGGATCTATGGCTACACCTTC.

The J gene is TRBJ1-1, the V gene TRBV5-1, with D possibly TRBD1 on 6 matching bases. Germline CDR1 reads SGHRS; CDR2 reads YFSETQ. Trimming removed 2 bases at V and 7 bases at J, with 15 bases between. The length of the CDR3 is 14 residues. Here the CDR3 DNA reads TGCGCCAGCAGCTTAACAGGGTACGGCCTTGAAGCTTTCTTT. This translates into CASSLTGYGLEAFF.

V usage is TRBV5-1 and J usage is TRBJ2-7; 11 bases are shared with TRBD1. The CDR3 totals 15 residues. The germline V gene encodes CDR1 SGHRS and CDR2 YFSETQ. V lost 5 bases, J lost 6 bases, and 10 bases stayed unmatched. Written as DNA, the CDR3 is TGCGCCAGCAGAGCGGGACAGGGGGAGACTCGCGAGCAGTACTTC. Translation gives CASRAGQGETREQYF.

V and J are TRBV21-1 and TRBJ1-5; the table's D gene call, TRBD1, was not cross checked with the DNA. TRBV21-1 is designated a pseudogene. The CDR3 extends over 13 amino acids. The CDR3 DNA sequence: TGTGCCAGACAGGGATTTATGGATCAGCCCCAGCATTTT. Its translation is CARQGFMDQPQHF.

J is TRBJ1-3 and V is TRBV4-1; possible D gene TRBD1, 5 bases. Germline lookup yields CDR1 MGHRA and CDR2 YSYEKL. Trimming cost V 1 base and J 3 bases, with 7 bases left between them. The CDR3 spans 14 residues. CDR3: CASSQGRVGNTIYF. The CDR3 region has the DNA TGCGCCAGCAGCCAAGGCAGGGTTGGAAACACCATATATTTT.

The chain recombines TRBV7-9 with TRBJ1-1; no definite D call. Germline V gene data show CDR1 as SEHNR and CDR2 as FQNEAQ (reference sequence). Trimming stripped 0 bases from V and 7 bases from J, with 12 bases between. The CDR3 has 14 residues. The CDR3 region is CASSLARWAGEAFF. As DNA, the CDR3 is TGTGCCAGCAGCTTAGCCAGGTGGGCAGGTGAAGCTTTCTTT.

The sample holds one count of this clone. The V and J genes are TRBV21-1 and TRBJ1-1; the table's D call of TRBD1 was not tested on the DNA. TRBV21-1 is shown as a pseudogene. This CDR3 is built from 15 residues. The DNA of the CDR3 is TGTGCCAGCAGCAAGGACAGGGGGCTGGGAACTGAAGCTTTCTTT. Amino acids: CASSKDRGLGTEAFF.

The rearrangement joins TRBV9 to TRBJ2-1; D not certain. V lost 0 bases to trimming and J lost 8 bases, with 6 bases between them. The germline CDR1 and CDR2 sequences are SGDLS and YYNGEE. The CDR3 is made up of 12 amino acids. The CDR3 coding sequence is TGTGCCAGCAGCGTAGGTCCGGATGAGCAGTTCTTC. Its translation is CASSVGPDEQFF.

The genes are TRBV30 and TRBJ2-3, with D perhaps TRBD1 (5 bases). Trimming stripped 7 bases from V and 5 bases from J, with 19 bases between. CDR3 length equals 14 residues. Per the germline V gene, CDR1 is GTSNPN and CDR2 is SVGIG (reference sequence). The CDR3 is CAFLGHPRGDTQYF. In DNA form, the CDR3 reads TGTGCCTTCCTAGGACACCCTAGGGGAGATACGCAGTATTTT. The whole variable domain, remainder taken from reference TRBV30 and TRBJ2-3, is SQTIHQWPATLVQPVGSPLSLECTVEGTSNPNLYWYRQAAGRGLQLLFYSVGIGQISSEVPQNLSASRPQDRQFILSSKKLLLSDSGFYLCAFLGHPRGDTQYFGPGTRLTVL.

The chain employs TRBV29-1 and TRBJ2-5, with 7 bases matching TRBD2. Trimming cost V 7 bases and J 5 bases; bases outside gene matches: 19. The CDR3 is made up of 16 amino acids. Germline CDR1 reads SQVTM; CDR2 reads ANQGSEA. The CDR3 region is CSAPELFGGGRETQYF. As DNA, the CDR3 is TGCAGCGCCCCGGAGCTGTTCGGGGGAGGGCGGGAGACCCAGTACTTC.

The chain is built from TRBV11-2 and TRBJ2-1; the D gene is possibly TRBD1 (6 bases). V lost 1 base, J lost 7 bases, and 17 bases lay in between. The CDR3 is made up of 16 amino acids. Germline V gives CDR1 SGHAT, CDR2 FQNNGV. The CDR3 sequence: CASSLGQDSNWNEQFF. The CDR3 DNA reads TGTGCCAGCAGCTTAGGCCAGGACAGCAATTGGAATGAGCAGTTCTTC.

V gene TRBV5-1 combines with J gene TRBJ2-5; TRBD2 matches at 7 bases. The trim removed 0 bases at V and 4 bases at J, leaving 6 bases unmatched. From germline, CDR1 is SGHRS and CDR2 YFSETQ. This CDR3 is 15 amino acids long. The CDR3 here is CASSLDGTNLETQYF. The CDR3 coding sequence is TGCGCCAGCAGCTTGGATGGGACTAATTTAGAGACCCAGTACTTC.

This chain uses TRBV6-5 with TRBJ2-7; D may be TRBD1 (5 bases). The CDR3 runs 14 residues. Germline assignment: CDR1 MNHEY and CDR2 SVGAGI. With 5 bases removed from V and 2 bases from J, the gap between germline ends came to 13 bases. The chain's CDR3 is CASSDSLRAYEQYF. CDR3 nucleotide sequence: TGTGCCAGCAGTGACAGTCTTCGGGCCTACGAGCAGTACTTC.

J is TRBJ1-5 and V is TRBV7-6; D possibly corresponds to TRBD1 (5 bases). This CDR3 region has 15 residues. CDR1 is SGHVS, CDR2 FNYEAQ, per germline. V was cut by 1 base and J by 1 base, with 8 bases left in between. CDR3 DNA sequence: TGTGCCAGCAGCTTAGTCGCAGGGAGCAATCAGCCCCAGCATTTT. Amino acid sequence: CASSLVAGSNQPQHF.

The CDR3 nucleotides read TGCGCCAGCAGCCAAGCGCAGGGGGATAGTCAGCCCCAGCATTTT. Its protein is CASSQAQGDSQPQHF. This chain joins TRBV4-1 and TRBJ1-5; 7 bases match TRBD1. CDR1 is MGHRA, CDR2 YSYEKL, per germline. This CDR3 comprises 15 residues. Trimming cost V 1 base and J 6 bases; bases outside gene matches: 6.

The DNA for the CDR3 is TGTGCCTGGAGTATCAGGGGAGGGTATGGCTACACCTTC. It codes for CAWSIRGGYGYTF. This chain links TRBV30 with TRBJ1-2; D might be TRBD1 (6 bases). From germline, CDR1 is GTSNPN and CDR2 SVGIG (reference sequence). This CDR3 comprises 13 residues. V dropped 2 bases and J dropped 5 bases, with 12 bases sitting between them.

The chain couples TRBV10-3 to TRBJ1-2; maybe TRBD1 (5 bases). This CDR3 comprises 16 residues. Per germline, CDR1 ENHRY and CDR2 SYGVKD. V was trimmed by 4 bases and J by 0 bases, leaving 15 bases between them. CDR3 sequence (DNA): TGTGCCATCAGTGGGGGCCCGGAAAGCCCTAACTATGGCTACACCTTC. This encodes CAISGGPESPNYGYTF.

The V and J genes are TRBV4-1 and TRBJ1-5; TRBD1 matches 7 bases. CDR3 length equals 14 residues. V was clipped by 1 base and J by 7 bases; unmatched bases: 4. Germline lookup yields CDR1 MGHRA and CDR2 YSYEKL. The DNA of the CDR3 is TGCGCCAGCAGCCAAGTGACAGGGACCCAGCCCCAGCATTTT. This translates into CASSQVTGTQPQHF.

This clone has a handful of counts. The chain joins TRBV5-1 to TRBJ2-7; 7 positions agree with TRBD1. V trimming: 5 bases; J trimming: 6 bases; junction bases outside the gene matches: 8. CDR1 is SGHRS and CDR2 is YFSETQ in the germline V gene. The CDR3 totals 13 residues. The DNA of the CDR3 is TGCGCCAGCAGACGGACAGGAATGCGCGAGCAGTACTTC. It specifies CASRRTGMREQYF.